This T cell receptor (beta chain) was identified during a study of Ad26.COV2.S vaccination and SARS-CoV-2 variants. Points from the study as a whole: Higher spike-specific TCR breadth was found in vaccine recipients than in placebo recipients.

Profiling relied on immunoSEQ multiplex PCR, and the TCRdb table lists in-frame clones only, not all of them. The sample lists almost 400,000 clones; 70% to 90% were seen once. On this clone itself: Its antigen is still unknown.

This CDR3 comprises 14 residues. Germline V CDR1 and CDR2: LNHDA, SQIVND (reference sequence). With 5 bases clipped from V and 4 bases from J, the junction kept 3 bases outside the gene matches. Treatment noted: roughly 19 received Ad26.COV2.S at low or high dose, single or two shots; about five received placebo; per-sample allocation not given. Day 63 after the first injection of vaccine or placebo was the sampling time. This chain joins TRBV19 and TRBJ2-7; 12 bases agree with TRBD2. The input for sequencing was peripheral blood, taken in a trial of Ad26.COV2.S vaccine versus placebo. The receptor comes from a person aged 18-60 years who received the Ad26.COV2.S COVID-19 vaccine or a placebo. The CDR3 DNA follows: TGTGCCAGTAGTGTGGGACTAGCGGGTTACGAGCAGTACTTC. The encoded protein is CASSVGLAGYEQYF.